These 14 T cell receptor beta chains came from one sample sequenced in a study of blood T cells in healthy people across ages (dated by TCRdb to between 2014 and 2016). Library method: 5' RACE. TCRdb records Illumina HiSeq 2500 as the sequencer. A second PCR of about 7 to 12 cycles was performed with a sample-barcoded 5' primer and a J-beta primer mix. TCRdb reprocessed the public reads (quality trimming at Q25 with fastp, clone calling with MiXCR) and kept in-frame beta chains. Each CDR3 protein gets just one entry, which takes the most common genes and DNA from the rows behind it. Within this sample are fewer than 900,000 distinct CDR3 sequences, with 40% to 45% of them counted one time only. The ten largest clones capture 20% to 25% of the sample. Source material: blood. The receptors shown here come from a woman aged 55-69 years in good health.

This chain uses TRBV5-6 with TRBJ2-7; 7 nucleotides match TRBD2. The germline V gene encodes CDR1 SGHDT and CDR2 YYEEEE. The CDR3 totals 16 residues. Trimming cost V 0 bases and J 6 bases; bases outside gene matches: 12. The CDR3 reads CASSLGVGGSRSEQYF. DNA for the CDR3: TGTGCCAGCAGCTTGGGGGTCGGCGGGAGCAGGAGCGAGCAGTACTTC.

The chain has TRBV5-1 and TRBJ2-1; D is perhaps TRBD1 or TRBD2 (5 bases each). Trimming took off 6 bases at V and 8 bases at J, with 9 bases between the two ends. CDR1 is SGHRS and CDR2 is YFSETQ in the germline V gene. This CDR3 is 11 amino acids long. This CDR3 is CASKGDHEQFF. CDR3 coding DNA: TGCGCCAGCAAAGGGGACCATGAGCAGTTCTTC.

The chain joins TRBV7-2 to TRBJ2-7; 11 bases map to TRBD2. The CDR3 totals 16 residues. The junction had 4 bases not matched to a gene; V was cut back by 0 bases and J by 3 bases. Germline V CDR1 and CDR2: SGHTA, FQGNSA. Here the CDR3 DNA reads TGTGCCAGCAGCTTAGCACTTGGACTAGCGGGCTACGAGCAGTACTTC. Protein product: CASSLALGLAGYEQYF.

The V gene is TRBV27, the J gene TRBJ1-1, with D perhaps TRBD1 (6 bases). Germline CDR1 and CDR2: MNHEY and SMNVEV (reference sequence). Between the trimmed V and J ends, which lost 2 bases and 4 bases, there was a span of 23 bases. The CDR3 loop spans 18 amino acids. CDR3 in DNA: TGTGCCAGCAGTTTAGTCGCCCCTGTGGGGGGGCGCGGCACTGAAGCTTTCTTT. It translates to CASSLVAPVGGRGTEAFF.

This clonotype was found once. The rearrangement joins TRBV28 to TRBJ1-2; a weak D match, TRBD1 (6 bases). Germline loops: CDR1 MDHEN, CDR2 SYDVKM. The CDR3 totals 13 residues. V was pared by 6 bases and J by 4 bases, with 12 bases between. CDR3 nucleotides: TGTGCCAGCAGCCGCCCGGACAGCTATGGCTACACCTTC. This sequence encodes CASSRPDSYGYTF.

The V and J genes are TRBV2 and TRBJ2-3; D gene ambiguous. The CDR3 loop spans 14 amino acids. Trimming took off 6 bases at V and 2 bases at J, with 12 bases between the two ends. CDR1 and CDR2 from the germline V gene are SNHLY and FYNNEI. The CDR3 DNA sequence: TGTGCCAGCAGACTTGACTCGGACACAGATACGCAGTATTTT. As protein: CASRLDSDTDTQYF.

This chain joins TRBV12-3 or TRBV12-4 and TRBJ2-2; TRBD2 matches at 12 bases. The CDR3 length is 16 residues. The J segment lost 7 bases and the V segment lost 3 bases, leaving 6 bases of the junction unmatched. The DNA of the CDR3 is TGTGCCAGCAGTTTGGGTCTAGCGGGAGGGATCGGGGAGCTGTTTTTT. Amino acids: CASSLGLAGGIGELFF.

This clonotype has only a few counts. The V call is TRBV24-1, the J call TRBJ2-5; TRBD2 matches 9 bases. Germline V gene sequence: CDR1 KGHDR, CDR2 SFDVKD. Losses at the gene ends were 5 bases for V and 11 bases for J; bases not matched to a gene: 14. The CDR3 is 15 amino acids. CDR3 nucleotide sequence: TGTGCCACCAGTGGACTAGCGGACCTTTGGAATGAGCAGTACTTC. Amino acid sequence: CATSGLADLWNEQYF.

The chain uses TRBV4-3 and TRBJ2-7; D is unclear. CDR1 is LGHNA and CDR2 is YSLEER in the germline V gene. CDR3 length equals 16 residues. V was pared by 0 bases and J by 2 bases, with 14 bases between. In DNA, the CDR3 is TGCGCCAGCAGCCAAGATTGGGCTTCCAATCCCTACGAGCAGTACTTC. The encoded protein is CASSQDWASNPYEQYF.

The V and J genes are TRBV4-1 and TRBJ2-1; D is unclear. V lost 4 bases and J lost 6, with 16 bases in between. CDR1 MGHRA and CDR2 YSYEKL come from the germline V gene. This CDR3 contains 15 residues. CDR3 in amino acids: CASSPKASLPNEQFF. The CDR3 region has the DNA TGCGCCAGCAGCCCGAAGGCCAGTTTACCCAATGAGCAGTTCTTC.

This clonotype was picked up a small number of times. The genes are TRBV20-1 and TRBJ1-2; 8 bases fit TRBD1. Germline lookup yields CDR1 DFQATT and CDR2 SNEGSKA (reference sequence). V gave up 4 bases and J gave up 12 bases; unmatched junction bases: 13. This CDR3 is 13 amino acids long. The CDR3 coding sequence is TGCAGTGCTAAACCGGGACAGGCCTCTAGAAACACCTTC. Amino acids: CSAKPGQASRNTF.

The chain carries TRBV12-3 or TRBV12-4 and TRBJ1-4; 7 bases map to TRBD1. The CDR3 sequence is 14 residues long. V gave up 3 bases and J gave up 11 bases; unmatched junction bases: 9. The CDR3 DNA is TGTGCCAGCAGTTTGGGGACAGCCACGGGGAAACTGTTTTTT. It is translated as CASSLGTATGKLFF.

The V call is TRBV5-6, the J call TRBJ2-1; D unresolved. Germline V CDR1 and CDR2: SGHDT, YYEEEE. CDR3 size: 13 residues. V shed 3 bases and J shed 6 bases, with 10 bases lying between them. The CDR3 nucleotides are TGTGCCAGCAGCTCGGCGGCGTTCAATGAGCAGTTCTTC. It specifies CASSSAAFNEQFF.

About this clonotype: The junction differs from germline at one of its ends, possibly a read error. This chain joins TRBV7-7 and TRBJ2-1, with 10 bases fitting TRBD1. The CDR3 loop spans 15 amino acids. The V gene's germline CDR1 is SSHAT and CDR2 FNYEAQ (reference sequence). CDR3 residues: CASSTDRGLHNEQFF. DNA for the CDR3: TGTGCTAGCAGCACTGACAGGGGGCTTCACAATGAGCAGTTCTTC.